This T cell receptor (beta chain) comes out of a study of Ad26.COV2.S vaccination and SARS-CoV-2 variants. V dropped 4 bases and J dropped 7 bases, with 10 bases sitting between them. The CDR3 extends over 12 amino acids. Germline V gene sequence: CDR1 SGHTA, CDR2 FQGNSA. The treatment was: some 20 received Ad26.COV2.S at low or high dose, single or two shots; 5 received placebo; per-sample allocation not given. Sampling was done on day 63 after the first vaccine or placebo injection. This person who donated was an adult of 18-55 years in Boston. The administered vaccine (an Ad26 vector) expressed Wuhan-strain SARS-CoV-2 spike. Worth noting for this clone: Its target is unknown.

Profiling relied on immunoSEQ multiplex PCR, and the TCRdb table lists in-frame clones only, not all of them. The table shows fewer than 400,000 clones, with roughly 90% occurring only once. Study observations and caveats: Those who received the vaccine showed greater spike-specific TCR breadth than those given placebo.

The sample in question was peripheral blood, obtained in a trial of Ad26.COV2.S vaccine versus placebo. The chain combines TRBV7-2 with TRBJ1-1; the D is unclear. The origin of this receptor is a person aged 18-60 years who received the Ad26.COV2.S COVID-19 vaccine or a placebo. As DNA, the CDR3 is TGTGCCAGCAGCTCAATGGCCGATGAAGCTTTCTTT. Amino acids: CASSSMADEAFF.